The clone carrying this T cell receptor beta chain was seen once. No antigen is known for it. These data come from a study of T cell responses to AZD1222 COVID-19 vaccine. Method: immunoSEQ multiplex PCR; TCRdb's copy keeps in-frame clones and lacks some. Of some 80,000 clones listed, 88% are singletons. Study-wide results and caveats: Clonal diversity was possibly underestimated, and white British individuals and females predominated among donors. Repertoires were obtained only post-peak T cell response.

Germline CDR1 is SGHTA and CDR2 is FQGTGA. V shed 5 bases and J 6 bases; nucleotides not matched to a gene: 8. The CDR3 totals 15 residues. This sequence originates from an adult who received the MenACWY meningococcal vaccine as a control. Sequencing used peripheral blood, obtained 28 days after the second dose of the MenACWY control vaccine. The V and J genes are TRBV7-3 and TRBJ2-3; 10 positions match TRBD2. CDR3 DNA: TGTGCCAGCAGCGCAGCGGGGGGGCCAAGCGATACGCAGTATTTT. This codes for CASSAAGGPSDTQYF. Combining the CDR3 with reference TRBV7-3 and TRBJ2-3 gives the whole variable domain GAGVSQTPSNKVTEKGKYVELRCDPISGHTALYWYRQSLGQGPEFLIYFQGTGAADDSGLPNDRFFAVRPEGSVSTLKIQRTERGDSAVYLCASSAAGGPSDTQYFGPGTRLTVL.